The T cell receptor (beta chain) under discussion was sequenced for a study of T cells after yellow fever vaccination. Synthesis of TCR cDNA relied on 5'RACE template switching, which attached a universal primer site and UMIs. TCRdb redid the calling of the 5' RACE reads with MiXCR, one entry per CDR3 protein. Among over 85,000 distinct CDR3 sequences listed, approximately 9% were seen once. In this sample, this clonotype turned up many times. This TCR came from a young man who received the YFV17D yellow fever vaccine. This material consisted of CD8+ T cells not binding an NS4B(214-222) dextramer, sorted from PBMCs, taken roughly 14 days after the first yellow fever vaccination.

In nucleotides, the CDR3 is TGCGCCAGCAGCTTGGTTGGGGGTAATGAGCAGTTCTTC. It translates to CASSLVGGNEQFF. This sequence joins TRBV5-1 and TRBJ2-1; D is perhaps TRBD1 or TRBD2 (5 bases each). The CDR3 length is 13 residues. The V end was cut by 0 bases, the J end by 7 bases, with 8 bases between. Germline lookup yields CDR1 SGHRS and CDR2 YFSETQ. Full variable domain (rest looked up from reference TRBV5-1 and TRBJ2-1): KAGVTQTPRYLIKTRGQQVTLSCSPISGHRSVSWYQQTPGQGLQFLFEYFSETQRNKGNFPGRFSGRQFSNSRSEMNVSTLELGDSALYLCASSLVGGNEQFFGPGTRLTVL.